This TCR beta chain is from a study of CD8 T cells in Susac syndrome. Study-wide points: The study conceded that its TCR sequencing and HLA analysis involved relatively few individuals.

TEMRA cells were FACS-enriched, and CD8+ and CD4+ T cells were isolated negatively. With random hexamers, reverse transcription was performed on about 0.45 to 1 ug of RNA. The TCR beta CDR3 was amplified by immunoSEQ multiplex PCR across 54 Vbeta, 13 Jbeta. Via MiXCR, TCRdb re-called the immunoSEQ multiplex PCR reads, giving one row per CDR3 protein. The profile shows about 180,000 distinct CDR3 sequences, almost 96% of them singletons. In germline, CDR1 is SQVTM, CDR2 ANQGSEA. The CDR3 consists of 14 residues. Trimming left V 5 bases short and J 4 bases short, with 17 bases between. Turning to this clonotype: Its antigen is unidentified.

The specimen was CD4+ T cells from PBMCs. The sequence derives from a human donor with multiple sclerosis. The chain has TRBV29-1 and TRBJ1-2; D is perhaps TRBD1 (6 bases). The CDR3 region has the DNA TGCAGCGTTACAACCGGGCAGGGGACCTATGGCTACACCTTC. It specifies CSVTTGQGTYGYTF.